This TCR beta chain was identified in a study of human T cells and chemical hapten exposure. Study information: All through the roughly 26-week study, the scalp of each patient received diphenylcyclopropenone doses weekly. Patch tests applied 0.01% DPC to the upper back and were scored after 6 days.

TCRdb re-analysed the RACE reads in MiXCR, keeping a single row per CDR3 protein. Altogether tens of thousands of distinct CDR3 sequences are present, around 10% being singletons, with the ten largest covering less than 4.5%. In germline, CDR1 is MNHEY, CDR2 SVGEGT. This CDR3 has 14 residues. V gave up 2 bases and J gave up 8 bases, with 14 bases separating them. The time point is: pre-sensitization, week 0. Treatment: therapeutic diphenylcyclopropenone sensitization with weekly scalp DPC. The table lists this clonotype with many counts. The receptor comes from a woman in her 40s with alopecia areata. Some clones in this sample may be carry-over from other donors' samples. The specimen was whole blood, collected in connection with sensitization to the hapten diphenylcyclopropenone (DPC). V is TRBV6-2 or TRBV6-3 and J is TRBJ2-3; D is perhaps TRBD1 or TRBD2 (5 bases each). The CDR3 protein is CASSYTNLGVTQYF. The CDR3 coding sequence is TGTGCCAGCAGTTACACCAACCTGGGGGTTACGCAGTATTTT.